This TCR beta chain originates from a study of T cells after yellow fever vaccination. Looking at the study overall: Some fractions had low cell numbers, and these were prepared with SMART-Seq v4 Ultra Low Input. Notes on the study in general: Most primary-vaccination clones recurred post-booster (around 95% CD4, around 88% CD8).

This clonotype was seen a few times. Germline V CDR1 and CDR2: SGHTA, FQGTGA. The CDR3 spans 12 residues. Trimming removed 0 bases at V and 10 bases at J, with 7 bases between. As TCR cDNA was made by 5'RACE template switching, a universal primer site and UMIs were added. TCRdb analysed the 5' RACE reads with MiXCR anew, one entry per CDR3 protein. The data show about 85,000 distinct CDR3 sequences, with 13% seen just once and around 23% held by the top ten. The sequencing used CD8+ T cells not binding an NS4B(214-222) dextramer, sorted from PBMCs, collected 20 to 25 days after the first yellow fever vaccination. The clonotype was recovered from a young man who received the YFV17D yellow fever vaccine. The V and J genes are TRBV7-3 and TRBJ2-1, with D unclear. The CDR3 bases are TGTGCCAGCAGCTTAACAGGTCACGAGCAGTTCTTC. Translated, it gives CASSLTGHEQFF.